Below, 11 T cell receptor beta chains from the same sample are listed, as sequenced in a study of neurological immune-mediated disorders (dated by TCRdb to between 2018 and 2020). Library preparation employed 5' RACE. Sequencing was performed on an Illumina HiSeq 2500. The raw public reads went through TCRdb reprocessing: fastp at Q25, MiXCR clone calling, in-frame beta chains kept. Rows matching on CDR3 protein sequence are summarized as one entry with the most common DNA and genes. The sample table shows approximately 65,000 distinct CDR3 sequences, and more than 3.5% are seen once. Roughly 2.7% of the sample is held by the ten biggest clonotypes. Sequenced material: PBMCs. These receptors all come from a man in his fifties with multiple sclerosis.

This clonotype has at least ten counts. The genes are TRBV20-1 and TRBJ1-4, with D hard to call. Trimming cost V 3 bases and J 4 bases, with 9 bases left between them. The CDR3 has 13 residues. The V gene's germline CDR1 is DFQATT and CDR2 SNEGSKA (reference sequence). CDR3 residues: CSASSGVNEKLFF. In DNA form, the CDR3 reads TGCAGTGCTAGCTCAGGAGTTAATGAAAAACTGTTTTTT.

The V gene is TRBV29-1, the J gene TRBJ1-1; D call uncertain. This CDR3 comprises 13 residues. V was cut by 4 bases and J by 2 bases, with 11 bases left in between. Germline V gene lookup returns CDR1 SQVTM and CDR2 ANQGSEA. The CDR3 DNA reads TGCAGCGTTGGAAGTTCGGCAAACACTGAAGCTTTCTTT. This codes for CSVGSSANTEAFF.

This clonotype was detected many times. The V and J genes are TRBV27 and TRBJ1-1; TRBD1 might be the D (6 bases). The germline gives CDR1 MNHEY, CDR2 SMNVEV (reference sequence). This CDR3 comprises 13 residues. V lost 8 bases to trimming and J lost 5 bases, with 15 bases between them. The CDR3 nucleotides read TGTGCCAGCCGGGTACCGAGGGGGACTGAAGCTTTCTTT. It codes for CASRVPRGTEAFF.

This clonotype was seen repeatedly, ten times or more. V gene TRBV6-5 combines with J gene TRBJ1-2, with TRBD1 matching 7 bases. The germline V gene encodes CDR1 MNHEY and CDR2 SVGAGI. This CDR3 has 15 residues. The trim removed 5 bases at V and 0 bases at J, leaving 6 bases unmatched. The CDR3, as DNA: TGTGCCAGCAGTGCCGCGGACAGGCCTAACTATGGCTACACCTTC. Translation: CASSAADRPNYGYTF.

This clonotype turned up a few times. The chain couples TRBV28 to TRBJ2-5; perhaps TRBD1 as D (5 bases). Trimming took 2 bases from V and 2 from J, leaving 15 bases between them. The CDR3 sequence is 16 residues long. CDR1 and CDR2 (germline): MDHEN, SYDVKM. The CDR3 loop is CASSLRPRTGQETQYF. As DNA, the CDR3 is TGTGCCAGCAGTTTAAGGCCTCGAACAGGACAAGAGACCCAGTACTTC.

This clonotype has a count of ten or more. The chain is built from TRBV27 and TRBJ2-2; TRBD2 matches 9 bases. The V and J ends lost 4 bases and 6 bases, in that order; junction bases with no gene match: 6. The CDR3 totals 15 residues. Per germline, CDR1 MNHEY and CDR2 SMNVEV (reference sequence). The CDR3 reads CASSSSGTSPGELFF. The DNA of the CDR3 is TGTGCCAGCAGTTCCTCCGGGACTAGCCCCGGGGAGCTGTTTTTT.

The table lists this clonotype with many counts. This chain uses TRBV6-6 with TRBJ1-2, with 8 bases fitting TRBD1. The CDR3 has 13 amino acids. Germline assignment: CDR1 MNHNY and CDR2 SVGAGI (reference sequence). The junction had 2 bases not matched to a gene; V was cut back by 2 bases and J by 6 bases. The CDR3 bases are TGTGCCAGCAGTTACCAGGGGGCGGATGGCTACACCTTC. Translated: CASSYQGADGYTF.

Ten or more counts support this clonotype. The rearrangement joins TRBV20-1 to TRBJ2-7, with a weak D call TRBD2 (6 bases). V was cut by 1 base and J by 3 bases, with 10 bases left in between. This CDR3 has 13 amino acids. The V gene's germline CDR1 is DFQATT and CDR2 SNEGSKA (reference sequence). CDR3 loop: CSARGTSSYEQYF. In DNA, the CDR3 is TGCAGTGCTAGAGGAACTAGCAGCTACGAGCAGTACTTC.

This clonotype was counted many times. V gene TRBV27 combines with J gene TRBJ2-5; 16 bases line up with TRBD2. Germline trimming cut 6 bases from V and 2 bases from J; bases unmatched to any gene: 0. The CDR3 totals 15 residues. The V gene's germline CDR1 is MNHEY and CDR2 SMNVEV (reference sequence). The CDR3 here is CASRGLAGGQETQYF. The CDR3 DNA sequence: TGTGCCAGCAGGGGACTAGCGGGGGGGCAAGAGACCCAGTACTTC.

This clonotype was recorded at least ten times. The V and J genes are TRBV10-3 and TRBJ1-2; 10 bases align to TRBD1. Trimming took 4 bases from V and 4 from J; bases not matched to a gene: 6. This CDR3 is built from 15 residues. Looked up from germline, CDR1 is ENHRY and CDR2 is SYGVKD. CDR3 residues: CAISAGQGGAYGYTF. The DNA of the CDR3 is TGTGCCATCAGTGCTGGACAGGGGGGGGCCTATGGCTACACCTTC.

Ten or more counts support this clonotype. V is TRBV20-1 and J is TRBJ1-6; D ambiguous. Germline V gene lookup returns CDR1 DFQATT and CDR2 SNEGSKA (reference sequence). V lost 6 bases and J lost 5, with 14 bases in between. CDR3 length equals 14 residues. CDR3 in amino acids: CSADTGINNSPLHF. CDR3 bases: TGCAGTGCCGACACCGGGATCAATAATTCACCCCTCCACTTT.